The rows below give T cell receptor beta chains drawn from one sample of a study of identical twins. TCRdb reanalysed the 5' RACE reads using MiXCR and keeps one entry per CDR3 protein. Among roughly 1.6 million distinct CDR3 sequences listed, roughly a third were seen once. What was sequenced was cord blood. Every receptor here comes from a newborn girl in good health. Both conserved end residues are part of each CDR3. A D gene is named only where the DNA matches it firmly. Some rows have no size entry. The others give once, few or many, or a class for an expanded clone.

V gene: TRBV20-1; clone size: NA; D gene: NA; J gene: TRBJ2-7; CDR3 protein: CSARSASDGYEQYF; CDR3 DNA: TGCAGTGCTAGGTCGGCTAGTGACGGCTACGAGCAGTACTTC
V gene: TRBV5-1; clone size: many; D gene: TRBD2; J gene: TRBJ2-7; CDR3 protein: CASSLVRRLAGGYEQYF; CDR3 DNA: TGCGCCAGCAGCTTGGTTCGGAGACTAGCGGGAGGCTACGAGCAGTACTTC
V gene: TRBV5-1; clone size: NA; D gene: TRBD2; J gene: TRBJ2-1; CDR3 protein: CASSFVGHSGRAGSYNEQFF; CDR3 DNA: TGCGCCAGCAGCTTTGTTGGGCATAGCGGGAGGGCCGGCTCCTACAATGAGCAGTTCTTC
V gene: TRBV5-1; clone size: NA; D gene: TRBD1; J gene: TRBJ2-1; CDR3 protein: CASSLGGQGGEQFF; CDR3 DNA: TGCGCCAGCAGCTTGGGGGGACAGGGTGGCGAGCAGTTCTTC
V gene: TRBV21-1; clone size: NA; D gene: NA; J gene: TRBJ2-1; CDR3 protein: CATSRGVSSYNEQFF; CDR3 DNA: TGTGCCACGAGTAGGGGAGTTAGCTCCTACAATGAGCAGTTCTTC
V gene: TRBV7-9; clone size: NA; D gene: TRBD2; J gene: TRBJ2-5; CDR3 protein: CASSFSGRRQETQYF; CDR3 DNA: TGTGCCAGCAGCTTTAGCGGGAGACGGCAAGAGACCCAGTACTTC
V gene: TRBV20-1; clone size: NA; D gene: NA; J gene: TRBJ2-3; CDR3 protein: CSAKKPGAGDTQYF; CDR3 DNA: TGCAGTGCTAAAAAACCGGGGGCGGGCGATACGCAGTATTTT
V gene: TRBV27; clone size: NA; D gene: NA; J gene: TRBJ2-7; CDR3 protein: CASSLVGRDSYEQYF; CDR3 DNA: TGTGCCAGCAGTTTAGTTGGCAGGGACTCCTACGAGCAGTACTTC
V gene: TRBV20-1; clone size: NA; D gene: TRBD1; J gene: TRBJ1-6; CDR3 protein: CSARGTGSYNSPLHF; CDR3 DNA: TGCAGTGCTAGGGGGACAGGGAGCTATAATTCACCCCTCCACTTT
V gene: TRBV28; clone size: once; D gene: NA; J gene: TRBJ1-2; CDR3 protein: CASSRRGPPYGYTF; CDR3 DNA: TGTGCCAGCAGTCGAAGGGGCCCTCCCTATGGCTACACCTTC
V gene: TRBV9; clone size: NA; D gene: NA; J gene: TRBJ1-2; CDR3 protein: CASSVGTDWGYTF; CDR3 DNA: TGTGCCAGCAGCGTAGGTACGGACTGGGGCTACACCTTC
V gene: TRBV7-9; clone size: NA; D gene: TRBD2; J gene: TRBJ2-1; CDR3 protein: CASSPRVPLTSGTHNEQFF; CDR3 DNA: TGTGCCAGCAGCCCTAGGGTCCCCCTAACTAGCGGGACCCACAATGAGCAGTTCTTC
V gene: TRBV27; clone size: few; D gene: TRBD2; J gene: TRBJ2-7; CDR3 protein: CASSPIAGFSEQYF; CDR3 DNA: TGTGCCAGCAGCCCCATAGCGGGATTCAGCGAGCAGTACTTC
V gene: TRBV27; clone size: few; D gene: NA; J gene: TRBJ1-5; CDR3 protein: CASSLGAVNQPQHF; CDR3 DNA: TGTGCCAGCAGTTTGGGGGCAGTAAATCAGCCCCAGCATTTT
V gene: TRBV2; clone size: NA; D gene: TRBD1; J gene: TRBJ1-5; CDR3 protein: CASSVQGSGQPQHF; CDR3 DNA: TGTGCCAGCAGTGTACAGGGGTCCGGTCAGCCCCAGCATTTT
V gene: TRBV5-6; clone size: NA; D gene: NA; J gene: TRBJ1-1; CDR3 protein: CASSRGWAGRNTEAFF; CDR3 DNA: TGTGCCAGCAGCAGGGGATGGGCGGGCCGGAACACTGAAGCTTTCTTT
V gene: TRBV5-1; clone size: NA; D gene: NA; J gene: TRBJ2-7; CDR3 protein: CASSFVFGGLTYEQYF; CDR3 DNA: TGCGCCAGCAGCTTCGTATTCGGAGGCTTGACCTACGAGCAGTACTTC
V gene: TRBV5-1; clone size: few; D gene: TRBD1; J gene: TRBJ2-1; CDR3 protein: CASSILGTGGNEQFF; CDR3 DNA: TGCGCCAGCAGCATTCTCGGGACAGGGGGCAATGAGCAGTTCTTC
V gene: TRBV12-3/TRBV12-4; clone size: NA; D gene: NA; J gene: TRBJ1-1; CDR3 protein: CASSLDRVRTEAFF; CDR3 DNA: TGTGCCAGCAGTTTAGATCGGGTGCGCACTGAAGCTTTCTTT
V gene: TRBV2; clone size: many; D gene: NA; J gene: TRBJ2-7; CDR3 protein: CASVSYEQYF; CDR3 DNA: TGTGCCAGCGTCTCCTACGAGCAGTACTTC
V gene: TRBV3-1; clone size: few; D gene: TRBD2; J gene: TRBJ2-3; CDR3 protein: CASSQDPASGMDTQYF; CDR3 DNA: TGTGCCAGCAGCCAAGATCCAGCTAGCGGGATGGATACGCAGTATTTT
V gene: TRBV12-3/TRBV12-4; clone size: NA; D gene: TRBD1; J gene: TRBJ2-5; CDR3 protein: CASSRGQGANNEQYF; CDR3 DNA: TGTGCCAGCAGTCGGGGACAGGGGGCCAACAATGAGCAGTACTTC
V gene: TRBV3-1; clone size: NA; D gene: NA; J gene: TRBJ2-7; CDR3 protein: CAGSLRSSASYEQYF; CDR3 DNA: TGTGCCGGCAGCCTCCGGAGTTCAGCATCCTACGAGCAGTACTTC
V gene: TRBV20-1; clone size: many; D gene: NA; J gene: TRBJ2-5; CDR3 protein: CSAVQNHQETQYF; CDR3 DNA: TGCAGTGCTGTACAGAACCACCAAGAGACCCAGTACTTC
V gene: TRBV3-1; clone size: few; D gene: NA; J gene: TRBJ2-1; CDR3 protein: CASSPDRPYNEQFF; CDR3 DNA: TGTGCCAGCAGCCCAGACCGGCCCTACAATGAGCAGTTCTTC
V gene: TRBV12-3/TRBV12-4; clone size: few; D gene: NA; J gene: TRBJ2-1; CDR3 protein: CASSLDSWAYSPYNEQFF; CDR3 DNA: TGTGCCAGCAGTTTAGATTCCTGGGCCTACTCCCCCTACAATGAGCAGTTCTTC
V gene: TRBV29-1; clone size: few; D gene: TRBD1; J gene: TRBJ2-3; CDR3 protein: CSVSQGAQSTDTQYF; CDR3 DNA: TGCAGCGTCTCGCAGGGGGCCCAAAGCACAGATACGCAGTATTTT
V gene: TRBV28; clone size: few; D gene: TRBD1; J gene: TRBJ2-7; CDR3 protein: CASSFQGALSSYEQYF; CDR3 DNA: TGTGCCAGCAGTTTCCAGGGGGCCCTCAGCTCCTACGAGCAGTACTTC
V gene: TRBV30; clone size: NA; D gene: NA; J gene: TRBJ1-5; CDR3 protein: CAWSEQGGQPQHF; CDR3 DNA: TGTGCCTGGAGTGAGCAGGGCGGTCAGCCCCAGCATTTT
V gene: TRBV28; clone size: NA; D gene: NA; J gene: TRBJ2-2; CDR3 protein: CASSGGTVGTGELFF; CDR3 DNA: TGTGCCAGCAGTGGAGGGACAGTGGGCACCGGGGAGCTGTTTTTT
V gene: TRBV5-6; clone size: few; D gene: TRBD1; J gene: TRBJ2-3; CDR3 protein: CASSLARGLVTDTQYF; CDR3 DNA: TGTGCCAGCAGCTTGGCCAGGGGGCTTGTCACAGATACGCAGTATTTT
V gene: TRBV7-2; clone size: NA; D gene: NA; J gene: TRBJ2-3; CDR3 protein: CASSFVAGTDTQYF; CDR3 DNA: TGTGCCAGCAGCTTCGTAGCAGGCACAGATACGCAGTATTTT
V gene: TRBV20-1; clone size: NA; D gene: NA; J gene: TRBJ1-5; CDR3 protein: CSASDSRSNQPQHF; CDR3 DNA: TGCAGTGCCTCCGACAGTCGAAGCAATCAGCCCCAGCATTTT
V gene: TRBV28; clone size: NA; D gene: TRBD1; J gene: TRBJ1-1; CDR3 protein: CASSRLQGWGNTEAFF; CDR3 DNA: TGTGCCAGCAGTCGCTTACAGGGGTGGGGAAACACTGAAGCTTTCTTT
V gene: TRBV25-1; clone size: NA; D gene: NA; J gene: TRBJ1-2; CDR3 protein: CASSEFDLTGPSVSYGYTF; CDR3 DNA: TGTGCCAGCAGTGAATTTGATCTTACGGGACCATCAGTCAGCTATGGCTACACCTTC
V gene: TRBV27; clone size: many; D gene: TRBD2; J gene: TRBJ2-1; CDR3 protein: CASSGLAGDEQFF; CDR3 DNA: TGTGCCAGCAGTGGACTAGCGGGGGATGAGCAGTTCTTC
V gene: TRBV6-1; clone size: NA; D gene: TRBD2; J gene: TRBJ2-3; CDR3 protein: CASNLRGRGKTDTQYF; CDR3 DNA: TGTGCCAGCAATCTTCGAGGGCGGGGGAAAACAGATACGCAGTATTTT
V gene: TRBV20-1; clone size: few; D gene: TRBD1; J gene: TRBJ1-5; CDR3 protein: CSAIPGTGFGQPQHF; CDR3 DNA: TGCAGTGCCATCCCCGGGACAGGGTTTGGACAGCCCCAGCATTTT
V gene: TRBV2; clone size: NA; D gene: NA; J gene: TRBJ2-3; CDR3 protein: CASTPRITDTQYF; CDR3 DNA: TGTGCCAGCACCCCCCGGATCACAGATACGCAGTATTTT
V gene: TRBV2; clone size: NA; D gene: NA; J gene: TRBJ2-5; CDR3 protein: CASSEALGGGETQYF; CDR3 DNA: TGTGCCAGCAGTGAAGCGCTAGGGGGGGGAGAGACCCAGTACTTC
V gene: TRBV29-1; clone size: NA; D gene: TRBD1; J gene: TRBJ1-2; CDR3 protein: CSAGGQGPSYGYTF; CDR3 DNA: TGCAGCGCTGGGGGACAGGGCCCCTCCTATGGCTACACCTTC
V gene: TRBV11-2; clone size: NA; D gene: TRBD1; J gene: TRBJ2-5; CDR3 protein: CASTQDRGETQYF; CDR3 DNA: TGTGCCAGCACCCAGGACAGGGGAGAGACCCAGTACTTC
V gene: TRBV10-3; clone size: few; D gene: NA; J gene: TRBJ1-5; CDR3 protein: CAISESRGNQPQHF; CDR3 DNA: TGTGCCATCAGTGAGAGCAGGGGCAATCAGCCCCAGCATTTT
V gene: TRBV9; clone size: NA; D gene: TRBD2; J gene: TRBJ2-3; CDR3 protein: CASSSRRGTSRSDTQYF; CDR3 DNA: TGTGCCAGCAGCTCACGACGAGGGACTAGCAGATCAGATACGCAGTATTTT
V gene: TRBV20-1; clone size: NA; D gene: NA; J gene: TRBJ2-3; CDR3 protein: CSAHLVFGTDTQYF; CDR3 DNA: TGCAGTGCTCATCTAGTATTCGGCACAGATACGCAGTATTTT
V gene: TRBV29-1; clone size: NA; D gene: NA; J gene: TRBJ1-3; CDR3 protein: CSVETGNTIYF; CDR3 DNA: TGCAGCGTTGAGACTGGAAACACCATATATTTT
V gene: TRBV4-2; clone size: many; D gene: NA; J gene: TRBJ2-7; CDR3 protein: CASSQDPKVYEQYF; CDR3 DNA: TGTGCCAGCAGCCAAGATCCCAAGGTCTACGAGCAGTACTTC
V gene: TRBV4-2; clone size: NA; D gene: TRBD2; J gene: TRBJ2-2; CDR3 protein: CASSQTASGNTGELFF; CDR3 DNA: TGTGCCAGCAGCCAAACGGCTAGCGGGAACACCGGGGAGCTGTTTTTT
V gene: TRBV11-2; clone size: NA; D gene: NA; J gene: TRBJ2-3; CDR3 protein: CASSPNRYAVFWTGQGTDTQYF; CDR3 DNA: NA
V gene: TRBV9; clone size: few; D gene: NA; J gene: TRBJ2-7; CDR3 protein: CASSFHGAGEQYF; CDR3 DNA: TGTGCCAGCAGCTTCCACGGGGCCGGCGAGCAGTACTTC
V gene: TRBV29-1; clone size: many; D gene: NA; J gene: TRBJ2-5; CDR3 protein: CSVGMATQETQYF; CDR3 DNA: TGCAGCGTTGGAATGGCGACCCAAGAGACCCAGTACTTC
V gene: TRBV27; clone size: few; D gene: TRBD2; J gene: TRBJ2-3; CDR3 protein: CASSLPSGGLADTQYF; CDR3 DNA: TGTGCCAGCAGTCTCCCCTCGGGGGGGCTGGCAGATACGCAGTATTTT
V gene: TRBV19; clone size: NA; D gene: NA; J gene: TRBJ1-1; CDR3 protein: CASSIGGRNTEAFF; CDR3 DNA: TGTGCCAGTAGTATAGGGGGGCGGAACACTGAAGCTTTCTTT
V gene: TRBV6-1; clone size: NA; D gene: TRBD1; J gene: TRBJ2-1; CDR3 protein: CASSRPRTGSIYNEQFF; CDR3 DNA: TGTGCCAGCAGTAGACCCCGGACAGGTTCCATCTACAATGAGCAGTTCTTC
V gene: TRBV7-2; clone size: few; D gene: TRBD1; J gene: TRBJ1-2; CDR3 protein: CASSLIDRADYGYTF; CDR3 DNA: TGTGCCAGCAGCCTAATCGACAGGGCGGACTATGGCTACACCTTC
V gene: TRBV5-1; clone size: NA; D gene: NA; J gene: TRBJ2-7; CDR3 protein: CASSPGADWGAAEQYF; CDR3 DNA: TGCGCCAGCAGCCCGGGGGCGGATTGGGGAGCCGCCGAGCAGTACTTC
V gene: TRBV12-3/TRBV12-4; clone size: NA; D gene: TRBD1; J gene: TRBJ2-3; CDR3 protein: CASGSRDSSTDTQYF; CDR3 DNA: TGTGCCAGCGGCTCTAGGGACAGTAGCACAGATACGCAGTATTTT
V gene: TRBV11-2; clone size: NA; D gene: TRBD1; J gene: TRBJ2-7; CDR3 protein: CASSLAIQGAHEQYF; CDR3 DNA: TGTGCCAGCAGCTTAGCGATACAGGGGGCCCACGAGCAGTACTTC